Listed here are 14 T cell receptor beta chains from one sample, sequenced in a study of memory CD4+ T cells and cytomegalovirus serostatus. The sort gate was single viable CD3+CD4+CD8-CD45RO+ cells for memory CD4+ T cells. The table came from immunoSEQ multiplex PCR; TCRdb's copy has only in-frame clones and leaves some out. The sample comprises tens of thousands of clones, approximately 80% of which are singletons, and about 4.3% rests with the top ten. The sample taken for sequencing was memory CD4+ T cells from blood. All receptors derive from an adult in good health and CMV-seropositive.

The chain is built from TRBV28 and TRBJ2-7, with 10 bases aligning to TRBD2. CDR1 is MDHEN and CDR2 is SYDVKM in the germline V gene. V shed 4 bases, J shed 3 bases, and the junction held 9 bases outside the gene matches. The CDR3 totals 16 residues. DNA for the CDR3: TGTGCCAGCAGTTATGGTGGAGCTAGCGGGGGCTACGAGCAGTACTTC. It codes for CASSYGGASGGYEQYF.

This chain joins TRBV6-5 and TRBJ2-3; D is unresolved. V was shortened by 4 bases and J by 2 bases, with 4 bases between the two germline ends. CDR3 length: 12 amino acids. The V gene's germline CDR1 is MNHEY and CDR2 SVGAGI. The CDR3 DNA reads TGTGCCAGCAGTTCAAACACAGATACGCAGTATTTT. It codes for CASSSNTDTQYF.

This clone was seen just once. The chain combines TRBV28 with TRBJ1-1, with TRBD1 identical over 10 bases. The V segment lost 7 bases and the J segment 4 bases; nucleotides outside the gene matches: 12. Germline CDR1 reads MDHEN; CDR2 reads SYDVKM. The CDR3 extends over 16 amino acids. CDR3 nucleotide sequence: TGTGCCAGCATCCCTCAGAGGGGACAGGGGAGCACTGAAGCTTTCTTT. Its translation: CASIPQRGQGSTEAFF.

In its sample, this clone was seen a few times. CDR3 bases: TGCGCCAGCAGCTTGAGGGGCACAGATACGCAGTATTTT. Protein: CASSLRGTDTQYF. This chain connects TRBV5-1 to TRBJ2-3; no clear D. This CDR3 has 13 amino acids. The germline CDR1 and CDR2 sequences are SGHRS and YFSETQ. V shed 1 base and J shed 1 base, with 4 bases lying between them.

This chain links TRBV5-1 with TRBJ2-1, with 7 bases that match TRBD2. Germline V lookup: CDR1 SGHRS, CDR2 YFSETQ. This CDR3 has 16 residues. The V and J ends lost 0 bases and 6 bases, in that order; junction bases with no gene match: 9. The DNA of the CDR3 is TGCGCCAGCAGCTTGGGGTCTAGCGGATATACCAATGAGCAGTTCTTC. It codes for CASSLGSSGYTNEQFF.

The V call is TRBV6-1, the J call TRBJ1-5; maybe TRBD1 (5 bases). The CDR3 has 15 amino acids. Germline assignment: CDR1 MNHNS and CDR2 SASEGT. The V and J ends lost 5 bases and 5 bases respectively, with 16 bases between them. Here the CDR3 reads CASSRTSRVDQPQHF. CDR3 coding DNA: TGTGCCAGCAGTCGCACGTCCAGGGTGGATCAGCCCCAGCATTTT.

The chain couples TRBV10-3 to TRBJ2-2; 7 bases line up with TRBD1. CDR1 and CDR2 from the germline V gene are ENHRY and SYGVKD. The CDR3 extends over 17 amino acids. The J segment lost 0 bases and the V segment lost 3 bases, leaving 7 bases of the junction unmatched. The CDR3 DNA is TGTGCCATCAGTGACCGTGGGGGACAGACGAACACCGGGGAGCTGTTTTTT. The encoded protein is CAISDRGGQTNTGELFF.

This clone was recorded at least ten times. For the CDR3, the DNA is TGCGCCAGCAGCCAAGATCGGGGGAGGGGGGCTTTCTTT. Its protein product is CASSQDRGRGAFF. J is TRBJ1-1 and V is TRBV4-1; the D gene is possibly TRBD1 (6 bases). CDR1 MGHRA and CDR2 YSYEKL come from the germline V gene. V dropped 0 bases and J dropped 11 bases, with 13 bases sitting between them. CDR3 length: 13 amino acids.

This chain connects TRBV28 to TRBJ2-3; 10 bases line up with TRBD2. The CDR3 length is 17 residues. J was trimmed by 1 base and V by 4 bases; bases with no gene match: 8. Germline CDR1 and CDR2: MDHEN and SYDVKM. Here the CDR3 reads CASSSLPGTSGTDTQYF. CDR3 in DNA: TGTGCCAGCAGTTCCCTACCCGGGACTAGCGGCACAGATACGCAGTATTTT. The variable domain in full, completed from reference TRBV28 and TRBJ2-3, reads DVKVTQSSRYLVKRTGEKVFLECVQDMDHENMFWYRQDPGLGLRLIYFSYDVKMKEKGDIPEGYSVSREKKERFSLILESASTNQTSMYLCASSSLPGTSGTDTQYFGPGTRLTVL.

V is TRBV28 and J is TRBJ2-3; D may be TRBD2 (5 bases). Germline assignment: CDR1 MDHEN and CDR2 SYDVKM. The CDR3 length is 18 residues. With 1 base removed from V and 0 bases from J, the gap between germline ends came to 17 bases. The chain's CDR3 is CASSLFRAARGSTDTQYF. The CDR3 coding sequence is TGTGCCAGCAGTTTATTTCGAGCGGCCCGTGGGAGCACAGATACGCAGTATTTT.

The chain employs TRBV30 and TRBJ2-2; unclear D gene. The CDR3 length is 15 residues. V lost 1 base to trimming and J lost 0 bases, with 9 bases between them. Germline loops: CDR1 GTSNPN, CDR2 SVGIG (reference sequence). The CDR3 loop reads CAWSGGSSNTGELFF. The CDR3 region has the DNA TGTGCCTGGAGTGGCGGCAGCTCGAACACCGGGGAGCTGTTTTTT.

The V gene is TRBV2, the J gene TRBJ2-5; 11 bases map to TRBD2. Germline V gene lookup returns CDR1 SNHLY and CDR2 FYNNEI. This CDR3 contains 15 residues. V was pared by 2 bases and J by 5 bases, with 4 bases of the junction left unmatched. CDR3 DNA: TGTGCCAGCAGTGAAACTAGCGGGAGACTGGAGACCCAGTACTTC. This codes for CASSETSGRLETQYF.

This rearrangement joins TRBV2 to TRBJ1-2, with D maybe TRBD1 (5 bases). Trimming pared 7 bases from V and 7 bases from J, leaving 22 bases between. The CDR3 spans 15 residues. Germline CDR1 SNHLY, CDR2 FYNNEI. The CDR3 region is CASKSRTLIDRGYTF. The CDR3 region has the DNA TGTGCCAGCAAATCTAGGACACTTATTGATCGTGGCTACACCTTC.

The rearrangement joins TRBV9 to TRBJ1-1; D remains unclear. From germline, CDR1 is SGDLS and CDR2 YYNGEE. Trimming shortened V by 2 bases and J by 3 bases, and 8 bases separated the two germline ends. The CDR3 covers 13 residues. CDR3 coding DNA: TGTGCCAGCAGCGTCCGACGGGACACTGAAGCTTTCTTT. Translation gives CASSVRRDTEAFF.